The 2 T cell receptor beta chains in this list originate from one sample, sequenced in a study of post-analysis software for immune sequencing data. Findings of the study overall: When patients were compared with controls, about five TRBV segments were more frequent, TRBV5-6, TRBV5-1 and TRBV20-1 among them.

For these TCRs, the target antigens are not known. cDNA libraries of TCR beta carried unique molecular identifiers. One entry per CDR3 protein results from TCRdb running MiXCR on the PCR reads. The table lists about 560,000 distinct CDR3 sequences, about 40% of them singletons. The specimen was blood. Every receptor here comes from a girl aged 10 to 17 with multiple sclerosis.

This chain joins TRBV6-1 and TRBJ1-2; D gene ambiguous. The V end lost 2 bases, the J end lost 0 bases, and 1 base lay between the germline ends. This CDR3 spans 12 amino acids. The germline gives CDR1 MNHNS, CDR2 SASEGT. In DNA form, the CDR3 reads TGTGCCAGCAGTGAAACTAACTATGGCTACACCTTC. It encodes CASSETNYGYTF.

This chain joins TRBV5-1 and TRBJ1-5; D is unresolved. Per the germline V gene, CDR1 is SGHRS and CDR2 is YFSETQ. CDR3 size: 16 residues. Trimming removed 0 bases at V and 0 bases at J, with 10 bases between. The CDR3 DNA follows: TGCGCCAGCAGCTTGGGTGGGGTTGGTAGCAATCAGCCCCAGCATTTT. Translating it yields CASSLGGVGSNQPQHF.